The present T cell receptor beta chain was sequenced within a study of blood T cell repertoires in COVID-19. About the research overall: The origin of the acute and convalescent COVID-19 samples was the United States, Italy and Spain. Sample material is recorded as cDNA or gDNA derived from T cells, B-cell-depleted T cells, or PBMCs.

Losses at the gene ends were 6 bases for V and 2 bases for J; bases not matched to a gene: 7. There are 15 residues in the CDR3. Looked up from germline, CDR1 is SNHLY and CDR2 is FYNNEI. Original processing methods: The authors estimated nucleated cell counts from reference gene primer amplification. Sequenced by immunoSEQ multiplex PCR; TCRdb stores in-frame clones only, minus some. V, J and clone size reflect that table, while D and trimming were determined from the DNA. The data contain roughly 250,000 clones, roughly 80% of them singletons. The sequencing input was peripheral blood. The sequence was obtained from a man aged 45-60 years with active or convalescent COVID-19. The chain is built from TRBV2 and TRBJ2-3, with 8 bases identical to TRBD1. The CDR3 DNA is TGTGCCAGCAGGGTGGGACAGGTTCACACAGATACGCAGTATTTT. Translating gives CASRVGQVHTDTQYF.